This note documents a single T cell receptor (beta chain) sequence. Its matching antigen is unknown. This sample was included in a study of T cell repertoires in cytomegalovirus infection. On the study more broadly: Researchers turned to recently identified HLA-C-restricted CMV epitopes as well as well-studied HLA-B-restricted ones. It was the public TCR beta signatures that indicated both CMV infection and matching HLA type.

The CDR3 runs to 20 residues. CDR1 LGHDT and CDR2 YNNKEL come from the germline V gene (reference sequence). The trim removed 1 base at V and 6 bases at J, leaving 21 bases unmatched. Study-wide results and caveats: Clonotype analysis showed dominance of the ex vivo response by HLA-C-restricted CMV-specific TCR beta clonotypes.

TCRdb re-called the reads with MiXCR, one entry per CDR3 protein. The top ten hold roughly 77% of the sample, which has roughly 120,000 distinct CDR3 sequences, less than 30% seen once. The specimen comprised CD8+ T cells from cultured PBMCs, sampled from culture after CMV antigen stimulation. The V gene is TRBV3-1, the J gene TRBJ1-2; 9 nucleotides align to TRBD1. The TCR comes from a human donor in good health (CMV status not recorded). Some clones in this sample may be carry-over from other donors' samples. In DNA form, the CDR3 reads TGTGCCAGCAGCCAAGCGCTCCCTCCTCGGGACAGGGACGACCACAATGGCTACACCTTC. Residues: CASSQALPPRDRDDHNGYTF.